This T cell receptor beta chain derives from a study of T cell changes during pregnancy in multiple sclerosis. Losses at the gene ends were 4 bases for V and 4 bases for J; bases not matched to a gene: 8. The germline gives CDR1 LGHNA, CDR2 YSLEER. The CDR3 runs 15 residues. Measured with immunoSEQ multiplex PCR; TCRdb has only the in-frame clones, and not every one. The table lists 40,000 to 45,000 clones, nearly 90% of them singletons, with under 0.9% in the top ten. The source is a female donor with multiple sclerosis, enrolled in a pregnancy study. The material was CD4+ T cells from peripheral blood mononuclear cells, obtained after pregnancy. The chain carries TRBV4-3 and TRBJ1-2; 8 positions match TRBD1. CDR3 protein: CASSLELTGGYGYTF. Here the CDR3 DNA reads TGCGCCAGCAGCCTGGAACTTACAGGGGGCTATGGCTACACCTTC.